This section outlines one T cell receptor (beta chain) sequence together with its context. This receptor's antigen is unknown. Base qualities are not provided; no much larger clone lies one nucleotide away. A distance of 16 bases separates the germline ends of V and J, which lose 0 bases and 10 bases respectively. CDR1 and CDR2 were assigned from the germline V gene as SGDLS and YYNGEE. The CDR3, cysteine through phenylalanine, is 14 amino acids long. Left in the record is the CDR3 DNA by itself, 42 bases read in frame from the first base. The data belong to a study of sequential checkpoint blockade in melanoma (dated by TCRdb to between 2018 and 2021). In terms of the full investigation: In a 1:1 randomization, patients received either first-line nivolumab then ipilimumab (arm A) or ipilimumab then nivolumab (arm B). Both trial sequences were followed by maintenance nivolumab. TCRbeta immunosequencing was performed on DNA from around 91 pretreatment melanoma tumor samples. For around 21 patients, matched tumor biopsies were obtained before treatment and at week 13, following single-agent nivolumab (arm A) or ipilimumab (arm B). Approximately 80% of the matched pre- and post-treatment tumor biopsy pairs came from the same lesion.

TCRbeta CDR3 regions were immunosequenced from genomic DNA with the immunoSEQ Assay. Before high-throughput sequencing, the genomic DNA was amplified using bias-controlled multiplex PCR. As for the authors' bioinformatics: To quantify the absolute abundance of each unique TCRbeta CDR3 region, the sequences were collapsed and filtered. Clonality, defined as 1 minus Pielou's evenness, was calculated using productive rearrangements only. Tumor T-cell fraction was calculated by normalizing TCRbeta template counts to usable DNA, which was estimated from several housekeeping genes. A previously published method was used to identify clones with significantly greater frequencies in on-treatment samples than in baseline samples. In TCRdb, the immuneACCESS table is reduced to in-frame sequences with V and J assigned. These tables do not hold every clone; where another copy was compared, an unresolved V gene accounts for under half, and the others remain unexplained. V and J calls and clone size come straight from that table; D and trimming were deduced from the DNA. The sample includes over 950 clones, with around 21% observed a single time. The top ten clonotypes cover about an eighth of the sample.

The sample's treatment or condition label is to be understood as: randomized to nivolumab then ipilimumab (arm A) or the reverse (arm B). None of the trial patients had been given prior DNA-damaging chemotherapy. Samples came from patients with melanoma in CheckMate 064, a randomized, open-label phase II trial of sequential checkpoint blockade. Tumor TCR sequencing used genomic DNA from formalin-fixed paraffin-embedded (FFPE) tissue samples. Results the study describes overall, beyond this receptor: Patients whose tumor T-cell fraction and clonality increased by week 13 were about 30 times more likely to achieve clinical benefit. PD-L1 staining and CD8+ T-cell counts correlated with tumor T-cell fraction and clonality, whereas mutational load did not. Among patients in arm A, the nivolumab-first arm, pretreatment tumor TIL clonality was associated with response (P = .04). The model for predicting response that combines TCR metrics with mutation burden needs to be validated in larger, independent patient cohorts. Small sample sizes and reduced statistical power limited the analyses of tumor T-cell fraction within each arm.

The TCR sequence derives from a human donor with melanoma. The sequence is built from TRBV9 and TRBJ1-1; the D region possibly corresponds to TRBD1 (5 bases align). Source: tumor tissue (inferred from file names), taken from a patient given nivolumab and ipilimumab in sequence. CDR3 protein: CASSVEGRDSAAFF. The DNA sequence is TGTGCCAGCAGCGTAGAGGGGAGGGACTCGGCAGCTTTCTTT.